The 32 T cell receptor beta chains below come from one sample, sequenced in a study of shared clonotypes between healthy human individuals. Clones were read by immunoSEQ multiplex PCR, and TCRdb kept only the in-frame ones, dropping some. The table has roughly 2 million clones, approximately 94% seen once. CD45RO-negative, CCR7-selected cells formed the naive CD8 fraction, which excluded terminally differentiated effector memory CD45RA+ cells. Sequencing was carried out using naive CD8+ T cells sorted from blood. These receptors all stem from a man between 18 and 29 years old in good health.

This clone was seen only once. The chain links TRBV29-1 to TRBJ2-3; 7 bases agree with TRBD1. CDR1 is SQVTM, CDR2 ANQGSEA, per germline. The CDR3 is 13 residues long. The V gene end was trimmed by 4 bases and the J gene end by 1 base; junction bases not matched to a gene: 2. The CDR3 DNA reads as TGCAGCGTTGTAGACAGGGGCACAGATACGCAGTATTTT. Residues: CSVVDRGTDTQYF.

The chain uses TRBV6-5 and TRBJ1-3; TRBD1 agrees at 7 bases. CDR3 length: 15 amino acids. Germline CDR1 is MNHEY and CDR2 is SVGAGI. V lost 7 bases, J lost 4 bases, and 10 bases stayed unmatched. The CDR3 protein is CASTPSGGEGNTIYF. CDR3 nucleotide sequence: TGTGCCAGCACCCCATCAGGGGGGGAAGGAAACACCATATATTTT.

CDR3 protein: CASRDVSSYEQYF. The CDR3 DNA reads TGTGCCAGCAGGGACGTAAGCTCCTACGAGCAGTACTTC. The chain is built from TRBV5-4 and TRBJ2-7; D unclear. This CDR3 spans 13 amino acids. Trimming shortened V by 5 bases and J by 0 bases, and 9 bases separated the two germline ends. Germline CDR1 SGHNT, CDR2 YYREEE (reference sequence).

This chain uses TRBV10-3 with TRBJ2-5; TRBD2 aligns across 10 bases. The ends lost 8 bases at V and 4 bases at J; junction bases unmatched: 10. Germline lookup yields CDR1 ENHRY and CDR2 SYGVKD. CDR3 size: 15 residues. DNA of the CDR3: TGTGCCATCGGTCCTAGCGGGGGAACGTTAGAGACCCAGTACTTC. It specifies CAIGPSGGTLETQYF.

The chain couples TRBV4-3 to TRBJ2-2; possibly TRBD1 or TRBD2 for D (5 bases each). The CDR3 has 18 amino acids. The germline V gene has CDR1 LGHNA and CDR2 YSLEER. V was clipped by 0 bases and J by 7 bases, with 21 bases between them. The CDR3, as DNA: TGCGCCAGCAGCCAAGAACTATCGGGACGGTTGGACGGCGGGGAGCTGTTTTTT. Its translation: CASSQELSGRLDGGELFF.

The chain employs TRBV5-8 and TRBJ2-3, with 8 bases aligning to TRBD1. This CDR3 has 14 residues. The ends lost 4 bases at V and 6 bases at J; junction bases unmatched: 7. CDR1 is SGHTS, CDR2 YDEGEE, per germline. The CDR3: CASSHGQGGDTQYF. The DNA for the CDR3 is TGTGCCAGCAGCCATGGACAGGGCGGGGATACGCAGTATTTT.

This chain links TRBV5-1 with TRBJ1-3; the match to TRBD1 covers 8 bases. The CDR3 spans 16 residues. Germline V gives CDR1 SGHRS, CDR2 YFSETQ. Trimming took 2 bases from V and 4 from J; bases not matched to a gene: 8. The DNA of the CDR3 is TGCGCCAGCAGCTTACGACAGGGGAGGGAGGGAAACACCATATATTTT. This translates into CASSLRQGREGNTIYF.

The genes are TRBV9 and TRBJ1-2; 7 bases align to TRBD1. This CDR3 is built from 17 residues. Germline V gene data show CDR1 as SGDLS and CDR2 as YYNGEE. The V and J ends lost 0 bases and 1 base, in that order; junction bases with no gene match: 9. CDR3 sequence: CASSVASTGIGNYGYTF. The DNA for the CDR3 is TGTGCCAGCAGCGTAGCGTCGACAGGGATTGGTAACTATGGCTACACCTTC.

The V and J genes are TRBV11-2 and TRBJ2-3, with D tentatively TRBD1 (5 bases). CDR3 size: 14 residues. V was clipped by 4 bases and J by 3 bases, with 11 bases between them. Germline V gene data show CDR1 as SGHAT and CDR2 as FQNNGV. CDR3 nucleotide sequence: TGTGCCAGCAGCTCAGTAGGGGCTACAGATACGCAGTATTTT. Its protein is CASSSVGATDTQYF.

This chain uses TRBV11-2 with TRBJ2-2, with a possible D match to TRBD2 (6 bases). Trimming left V 2 bases short and J 7 bases short, with 14 bases between. CDR3 length: 15 amino acids. The germline CDR1 and CDR2 sequences are SGHAT and FQNNGV. The CDR3 region has the DNA TGTGCCAGCAGCTTATGGGGGAGGATGAGCGGGGAGCTGTTTTTT. It translates to CASSLWGRMSGELFF.

The rearrangement uses TRBV28 and TRBJ2-7; 7 positions match TRBD2. The CDR3 runs 14 residues. The V and J ends lost 2 bases and 3 bases, in that order; junction bases with no gene match: 4. Germline V CDR1 and CDR2: MDHEN, SYDVKM. The CDR3 DNA reads TGTGCCAGCAGTTTAGGAGGGGAGGGCTACGAGCAGTACTTC. It specifies CASSLGGEGYEQYF.

The V and J genes are TRBV10-1 and TRBJ2-5; tentatively, D is TRBD1 (5 bases). Germline V lookup: CDR1 WNHNN, CDR2 SYGVQD (reference sequence). V lost 5 bases and J lost 2, with 15 bases in between. CDR3 length: 15 amino acids. CDR3 sequence reads: CASSSGAGGQETQYF. DNA for the CDR3: TGCGCCAGCAGTTCTGGGGCAGGTGGGCAAGAGACCCAGTACTTC.

In regard to this clone: This sample also contains other DNA sequences that code for the same CDR3. The chain joins TRBV9 to TRBJ1-4; D might be TRBD1 (5 bases). The V end lost 0 bases, the J end lost 8 bases, and 11 bases lay between the germline ends. The CDR3 covers 14 residues. CDR1 is SGDLS, CDR2 YYNGEE, per germline. The CDR3 loop reads CASSVVGGGEKLFF. CDR3 nucleotide sequence: TGTGCCAGCAGCGTAGTCGGGGGAGGCGAAAAACTGTTTTTT.

The J gene is TRBJ2-3, the V gene TRBV11-2; D remains unclear. The V end was cut by 5 bases, the J end by 3 bases, with 18 bases between. The length of the CDR3 is 16 residues. The germline gives CDR1 SGHAT, CDR2 FQNNGV. In DNA, the CDR3 is TGTGCCAGCAGCCCACATTTATTAGGACCGACAGATACGCAGTATTTT. This encodes CASSPHLLGPTDTQYF.

The chain combines TRBV7-2 with TRBJ1-1; D ambiguous. Germline V gives CDR1 SGHTA, CDR2 FQGNSA. The CDR3 runs 12 residues. The V gene lost 3 bases and the J gene lost 6 bases, with 8 bases spanning the gap. The chain's CDR3 is CASSFYDSEAFF. CDR3 nucleotides: TGTGCCAGCAGCTTTTACGATTCTGAAGCTTTCTTT.

Concerning this clone: Within the sample, other DNA sequences also encode this same CDR3. The gene calls are TRBV5-4 and TRBJ2-7; 7 nucleotides align to TRBD2. Germline CDR1 reads SGHNT; CDR2 reads YYREEE (reference sequence). The J segment lost 7 bases and the V segment lost 4 bases, leaving 5 bases of the junction unmatched. The CDR3 is 12 amino acids. The CDR3 DNA reads as TGTGCCAGCAGCCCCCCCGGGGGGGAGCAGTACTTC. This gives the protein CASSPPGGEQYF.

In the case of this clone: At the DNA level, this CDR3 is encoded by other sequences in the same sample as well. The CDR3 spells CASSLPPQGAYGYTF. For the CDR3, the DNA is TGTGCCAGCAGCTTGCCCCCACAGGGAGCCTATGGCTACACCTTC. The V call is TRBV5-4, the J call TRBJ1-2, with a tentative D call TRBD1 (6 bases). Looked up from germline, CDR1 is SGHNT and CDR2 is YYREEE (reference sequence). This CDR3 is 15 amino acids long. Deletions cut 1 base from V and 4 bases from J, with 14 bases between.

A note on this clone: Other nucleotide sequences in the sample specify the same CDR3. This chain uses TRBV30 with TRBJ1-1; D gene uncertain. V dropped 0 bases and J dropped 2 bases, with 4 bases sitting between them. CDR3 length: 12 residues. Germline V lookup: CDR1 GTSNPN, CDR2 SVGIG (reference sequence). The CDR3 DNA is TGTGCCTGGAGTGTTAGTAACACTGAAGCTTTCTTT. As protein: CAWSVSNTEAFF.

This chain connects TRBV13 to TRBJ2-7, with D perhaps TRBD1 (5 bases). V lost 3 bases and J lost 5, with 17 bases in between. Germline V gene lookup returns CDR1 PRHDT and CDR2 FYEKMQ (reference sequence). CDR3 length: 15 residues. CDR3 bases: TGTGCCAGCAGCTTCGGTGTTGGGGCCCGACACGAGCAGTACTTC. Protein product: CASSFGVGARHEQYF.

The count of this clone is one. The chain joins TRBV2 to TRBJ2-3; TRBD2 matches 13 bases. Germline trimming cut 0 bases from V and 9 bases from J; bases unmatched to any gene: 6. CDR3 length: 16 amino acids. Germline CDR1 is SNHLY and CDR2 is FYNNEI. CDR3 protein: CASSEAGLAGVDTQYF. The CDR3 nucleotides are TGTGCCAGCAGTGAAGCCGGACTAGCGGGAGTCGACACGCAGTATTTT.

V and J are TRBV13 and TRBJ2-1; the D is unclear. V shed 1 base and J shed 8 bases, with 18 bases lying between them. The CDR3 loop spans 16 amino acids. Germline loops: CDR1 PRHDT, CDR2 FYEKMQ (reference sequence). The CDR3 loop is CASSLALPGLGYEQFF. The CDR3, as DNA: TGTGCCAGCAGCTTAGCCCTCCCGGGCCTTGGGTATGAGCAGTTCTTC.

With respect to this clone: The sample contains more than one DNA sequence encoding this CDR3. The chain couples TRBV9 to TRBJ2-7, with a possible D match to TRBD1 (5 bases). Between the trimmed V and J ends, which lost 0 bases and 2 bases, there was a span of 9 bases. Looked up from germline, CDR1 is SGDLS and CDR2 is YYNGEE. This CDR3 is 14 amino acids long. The CDR3 spells CASSVGGHPYEQYF. CDR3 DNA: TGTGCCAGCAGCGTAGGAGGACACCCCTACGAGCAGTACTTC.

The rearrangement links TRBV27 to TRBJ1-1, with D maybe TRBD1 (5 bases). V lost 0 bases, J lost 3 bases, and 14 bases lay in between. This CDR3 has 16 residues. CDR1 and CDR2 (germline): MNHEY, SMNVEV (reference sequence). In DNA form, the CDR3 reads TGTGCCAGCAGTTTATCGAAGGGGCCGGCGCACACTGAAGCTTTCTTT. The encoded protein is CASSLSKGPAHTEAFF.

This chain links TRBV11-2 with TRBJ2-7; no firm D call. CDR3 size: 13 residues. V lost 3 bases and J 4 bases, leaving 10 bases between the germline ends. Germline-derived CDR1 and CDR2 are SGHAT and FQNNGV. This chain's CDR3 is CASSFGMTYEQYF. The CDR3, as DNA: TGTGCCAGCAGCTTTGGTATGACTTACGAGCAGTACTTC.

V usage is TRBV2 and J usage is TRBJ2-7, with 8 bases identical to TRBD1. Trimming cost V 0 bases and J 3 bases; bases outside gene matches: 4. The germline CDR1 and CDR2 sequences are SNHLY and FYNNEI. The CDR3 sequence is 15 residues long. This CDR3 is CASSEAHRGSYEQYF. The CDR3 DNA reads as TGTGCCAGCAGTGAAGCGCACAGGGGGAGCTACGAGCAGTACTTC. Full variable domain (rest looked up from reference TRBV2 and TRBJ2-7): EPEVTQTPSHQVTQMGQEVILRCVPISNHLYFYWYRQILGQKVEFLVSFYNNEISEKSEIFDDQFSVERPDGSNFTLKIRSTKLEDSAMYFCASSEAHRGSYEQYFGPGTRLTVT.

The rearrangement joins TRBV19 to TRBJ1-4; D is perhaps TRBD1 (5 bases). Germline CDR1 reads LNHDA; CDR2 reads SQIVND (reference sequence). There are 16 residues in the CDR3. V dropped 8 bases and J dropped 2 bases, with 18 bases sitting between them. CDR3 coding DNA: TGTGCCAGTTCCCGGCCCTCAGGGAGGACTAATGAAAAACTGTTTTTT. It encodes CASSRPSGRTNEKLFF. The whole variable domain, remainder taken from reference TRBV19 and TRBJ1-4, is DGGITQSPKYLFRKEGQNVTLSCEQNLNHDAMYWYRQDPGQGLRLIYYSQIVNDFQKGDIAEGYSVSREKKESFPLTVTSAQKNPTAFYLCASSRPSGRTNEKLFFGSGTQLSVL.

V is TRBV7-9 and J is TRBJ2-7, with a possible D match to TRBD2 (5 bases). Germline lookup yields CDR1 SEHNR and CDR2 FQNEAQ (reference sequence). There are 16 residues in the CDR3. The V end lost 2 bases, the J end lost 0 bases, and 14 bases lay between the germline ends. The CDR3 reads CASSLTGPGSSYEQYF. The CDR3 coding sequence is TGTGCCAGCAGCTTAACTGGGCCGGGGAGCTCCTACGAGCAGTACTTC.

This clone is a singleton in its sample. J is TRBJ2-7 and V is TRBV6-1; D call uncertain. Looked up from germline, CDR1 is MNHNS and CDR2 is SASEGT. The CDR3 is made up of 13 amino acids. V was pared by 2 bases and J by 3 bases, with 8 bases between. For the CDR3, the DNA is TGTGCCAGCAGTGAATACGGTTTCTACGAGCAGTACTTC. The encoded protein is CASSEYGFYEQYF.

V is TRBV29-1 and J is TRBJ1-5, with D unresolved. Germline CDR1 SQVTM, CDR2 ANQGSEA. Trimming pared 0 bases from V and 0 bases from J, leaving 9 bases between. This CDR3 region has 15 residues. DNA for the CDR3: TGCAGCGTTGAAGATGGGAGGGATAGCAATCAGCCCCAGCATTTT. It yields the protein CSVEDGRDSNQPQHF.

This chain links TRBV7-2 with TRBJ1-2, with D unresolved. Germline CDR1 and CDR2: SGHTA and FQGNSA. The V gene lost 1 base and the J gene lost 9 bases, with 9 bases spanning the gap. This CDR3 contains 12 residues. CDR3 coding DNA: TGTGCCAGCAGCTTAGGAGTGGGGAGCTACACCTTC. Its translation is CASSLGVGSYTF.

The chain links TRBV27 to TRBJ2-7; TRBD1 matches 8 bases. The CDR3 loop spans 15 amino acids. The germline gives CDR1 MNHEY, CDR2 SMNVEV (reference sequence). V shed 6 bases, J shed 5 bases, and the junction held 12 bases outside the gene matches. DNA for the CDR3: TGTGCCAGCAGACCCCACAGGGGGGCAGGGAACGAGCAGTACTTC. Translated: CASRPHRGAGNEQYF.

Note on this clone: The same CDR3 arises from other DNA sequences in this sample as well. The chain links TRBV7-9 to TRBJ2-2; the D is unclear. CDR1 and CDR2 from the germline V gene are SEHNR and FQNEAQ (reference sequence). Trimming took 0 bases from V and 5 from J, leaving 7 bases between them. This CDR3 region has 14 residues. The CDR3 DNA reads as TGTGCCAGCAGCTTAGCGCCCGGGACCGGGGAGCTGTTTTTT. Its translation: CASSLAPGTGELFF.